A selection of T cell receptor beta chains follows, all from one sample in a study of blood T cell repertoires in COVID-19. The assay was immunoSEQ multiplex PCR, and TCRdb's table has in-frame clones only and misses some. In the table there are 200,000 to 250,000 clones, more than 70% of which are singletons. The sequencing sample was made of PBMCs or T cells enriched from blood (not recorded which). The source of these receptors is a woman between 45 and 65 years old who had recovered from COVID-19. Both conserved end residues are part of each CDR3. Each record gives: clone size, V gene, J gene, D gene, CDR3 DNA, CDR3 protein. The D gene is left open where the match is weak. Rows may omit the clone size; those that give it use once, few, many or a size class.

clone_size: NA; v_call: TRBV4-1; j_call: TRBJ2-1; d_call: NA; cdr3_nt: TGCGCCAGCAGCCAAGGGACAACTTACAATGAGCAGTTCTTC; cdr3_aa: CASSQGTTYNEQFF
clone_size: once; v_call: TRBV5-6; j_call: TRBJ1-1; d_call: TRBD1; cdr3_nt: TGTGCCAGCAGCCTCTATGAGGGGGCGCGGACTGAAGCTTTCTTT; cdr3_aa: CASSLYEGARTEAFF
clone_size: NA; v_call: TRBV7-3; j_call: TRBJ2-1; d_call: TRBD2; cdr3_nt: TGTGCCAGCAGCCCTAGCGGGAGTAGTTTCAATGAGCAGTTCTTC; cdr3_aa: CASSPSGSSFNEQFF
clone_size: NA; v_call: TRBV19; j_call: TRBJ1-6; d_call: TRBD1; cdr3_nt: TGTGCCAGTATTGACAGGGCGAGGAATTCACCCCTCCACTTT; cdr3_aa: CASIDRARNSPLHF
clone_size: NA; v_call: TRBV7-2; j_call: TRBJ1-5; d_call: NA; cdr3_nt: TGTGCCAGCAGCCCGGGAAGTCTTAGCAATCAGCCCCAGCATTTT; cdr3_aa: CASSPGSLSNQPQHF
clone_size: NA; v_call: TRBV7-9; j_call: TRBJ1-1; d_call: NA; cdr3_nt: TGTGCCAGCACGGCCTCCTTCGGGAACACTGAAGCTTTCTTT; cdr3_aa: CASTASFGNTEAFF
clone_size: NA; v_call: TRBV24-1; j_call: TRBJ2-3; d_call: TRBD2; cdr3_nt: TGTGCCACCAGTGACTACTGGACTAGCGGGAGCACAGATACGCAGTATTTT; cdr3_aa: CATSDYWTSGSTDTQYF
clone_size: NA; v_call: TRBV21-1; j_call: TRBJ2-2; d_call: NA; cdr3_nt: TGTGCCAGCACCAATCCATTGGACATCACCGGGGAGCTGTTTTTT; cdr3_aa: CASTNPLDITGELFF
clone_size: NA; v_call: TRBV9; j_call: TRBJ1-2; d_call: NA; cdr3_nt: TGTGCCAGCCGACAGCCACACTATGGCTACACCTTC; cdr3_aa: CASRQPHYGYTF
clone_size: NA; v_call: TRBV7-9; j_call: TRBJ2-1; d_call: NA; cdr3_nt: TGTGCCAGCAGCGTTCCCGGGTCCGAAACGTCCAATGAGCAGTTCTTC; cdr3_aa: CASSVPGSETSNEQFF
clone_size: NA; v_call: TRBV25-1; j_call: TRBJ2-3; d_call: TRBD2; cdr3_nt: TGTGCCAGCAGTGTAGGGACTACTCCGTATTTT; cdr3_aa: CASSVGTTPYF
clone_size: NA; v_call: TRBV11-2; j_call: TRBJ2-5; d_call: NA; cdr3_nt: TGTGCCAGCAGCTTAGTGGCCTACCAAGAGACCCAGTACTTC; cdr3_aa: CASSLVAYQETQYF
clone_size: NA; v_call: TRBV29-1; j_call: TRBJ1-3; d_call: NA; cdr3_nt: TGCAGCGTTGATCAGGGGAGAAACACCATATATTTT; cdr3_aa: CSVDQGRNTIYF
clone_size: NA; v_call: TRBV6-5; j_call: TRBJ1-2; d_call: NA; cdr3_nt: TGTGCCAGCAGTTACGGGGCAGATGGTTATGGCTACACCTTC; cdr3_aa: CASSYGADGYGYTF
clone_size: NA; v_call: TRBV15; j_call: TRBJ2-7; d_call: NA; cdr3_nt: TGTGCCACCAGCAGGGTCCTGGGGGCTACCTACGAGCAGTACTTC; cdr3_aa: CATSRVLGATYEQYF
clone_size: NA; v_call: TRBV7-2; j_call: TRBJ2-1; d_call: TRBD1; cdr3_nt: TGTGCCAGCAGCGTACGGACAGGGAATGTTCCCTTTTACAATGAGCAGTTCTTC; cdr3_aa: CASSVRTGNVPFYNEQFF
clone_size: NA; v_call: TRBV19; j_call: TRBJ2-1; d_call: NA; cdr3_nt: TGTGCCAGTAGTATATTGAGGAGCTCCTACAATGAGCAGTTCTTC; cdr3_aa: CASSILRSSYNEQFF
clone_size: NA; v_call: TRBV19; j_call: TRBJ2-2; d_call: TRBD2; cdr3_nt: TGTGCCAGTACGGGGGGGAACACCGGGGAGCTGTTTTTT; cdr3_aa: CASTGGNTGELFF
clone_size: NA; v_call: TRBV27; j_call: TRBJ1-2; d_call: NA; cdr3_nt: TGTGCCAGCAGTTTGAGCGGGGGCCTCAATGGCTACACCTTC; cdr3_aa: CASSLSGGLNGYTF
clone_size: NA; v_call: TRBV7-9; j_call: TRBJ1-1; d_call: NA; cdr3_nt: TGTGCCAGCAGCGCAGGGCTGGGGAACACTGAAGCTTTCTTT; cdr3_aa: CASSAGLGNTEAFF
clone_size: NA; v_call: TRBV27; j_call: TRBJ2-3; d_call: TRBD2; cdr3_nt: TGTGCCAGCAGTTTTTGGCGATCCGCGGGGGGCACAGATACGCAGTATTTT; cdr3_aa: CASSFWRSAGGTDTQYF
clone_size: NA; v_call: TRBV5-1; j_call: TRBJ2-5; d_call: TRBD2; cdr3_nt: TGCGCCAGCAGCTTGGTGGCTAGCGGGGGGCCACAAGAGACCCAGTACTTC; cdr3_aa: CASSLVASGGPQETQYF
clone_size: many; v_call: TRBV27; j_call: TRBJ1-5; d_call: NA; cdr3_nt: TGTGCCAGCGGGCCAGGGTCCAATCAGCCCCAGCATTTT; cdr3_aa: CASGPGSNQPQHF
clone_size: NA; v_call: TRBV7-2; j_call: TRBJ2-5; d_call: NA; cdr3_nt: TGTGCCAGCAGCTTATTTACCAGTCAAGAGACCCAGTACTTC; cdr3_aa: CASSLFTSQETQYF
clone_size: NA; v_call: TRBV5-4; j_call: TRBJ1-1; d_call: NA; cdr3_nt: TGTGCCAGCAGCTTGGCCGGGCAGGGTTATACTGAAGCTTTCTTT; cdr3_aa: CASSLAGQGYTEAFF
clone_size: NA; v_call: TRBV7-2; j_call: TRBJ2-5; d_call: NA; cdr3_nt: TGTGCCAGCAGCTTAGAGGGACCCAGGGGGACCCAGTACTTC; cdr3_aa: CASSLEGPRGTQYF
clone_size: NA; v_call: TRBV18; j_call: TRBJ2-2; d_call: TRBD1; cdr3_nt: TGTGCCAGCCAGGGACAGGAGAACACCGGGGAGCTGTTTTTT; cdr3_aa: CASQGQENTGELFF
clone_size: NA; v_call: TRBV7-9; j_call: TRBJ1-5; d_call: NA; cdr3_nt: TGTGCCAGCAGCTTAGGGACAACTAGCAATCAGCCCCAGCATTTT; cdr3_aa: CASSLGTTSNQPQHF
clone_size: once; v_call: TRBV23-1; j_call: TRBJ2-3; d_call: NA; cdr3_nt: TGCGCCAGCAGCCTAAGGACAGACACAGATACGCAGTATTTT; cdr3_aa: CASSLRTDTDTQYF
clone_size: NA; v_call: TRBV7-3; j_call: TRBJ2-2; d_call: NA; cdr3_nt: TGTGCCAGCAGCTTACAGCGGAGCACCGGGGAGCTGTTTTTT; cdr3_aa: CASSLQRSTGELFF
clone_size: few; v_call: TRBV2; j_call: TRBJ1-6; d_call: NA; cdr3_nt: TGTGCCAGCAGGCAGGGAGGCAATTCACCCCTCCACTTT; cdr3_aa: CASRQGGNSPLHF
clone_size: NA; v_call: TRBV11-2; j_call: TRBJ1-4; d_call: NA; cdr3_nt: TGTGCCAGCAGCTACGGACTTTCTTCTAATGAAAAACTGTTTTTT; cdr3_aa: CASSYGLSSNEKLFF
clone_size: NA; v_call: TRBV6-5; j_call: TRBJ2-7; d_call: TRBD1; cdr3_nt: TGTGCCAGCAGACCTAGAGGGACAGGGCGGTACGAGCAGTACTTC; cdr3_aa: CASRPRGTGRYEQYF
clone_size: few; v_call: TRBV27; j_call: TRBJ1-2; d_call: TRBD1; cdr3_nt: TGTGCCAGCAACCCTGGACAGGGAAAACCCCAAAACTATGGCTACACCTTC; cdr3_aa: CASNPGQGKPQNYGYTF
clone_size: NA; v_call: TRBV28; j_call: TRBJ1-1; d_call: NA; cdr3_nt: TGTGCCAGCACCCCGGGGGGGATGAACACTGAAGCTTTCTTT; cdr3_aa: CASTPGGMNTEAFF
clone_size: NA; v_call: TRBV6-5; j_call: TRBJ2-2; d_call: TRBD1; cdr3_nt: TGTGCCAGCAGCGCAACGGGGACAGGGGCGTCCACCCTTTTT; cdr3_aa: CASSATGTGASTLF
clone_size: NA; v_call: TRBV29-1; j_call: TRBJ2-6; d_call: NA; cdr3_nt: TGCAGCGTTGCGTTCTCTGGGGCCAACGTCCTGACTTTC; cdr3_aa: CSVAFSGANVLTF
clone_size: NA; v_call: TRBV3-1/TRBV3-2; j_call: TRBJ1-2; d_call: TRBD1; cdr3_nt: TGTGCCAGCAGCCAAGGAAGCGCTGCTACCAGGGGGGGCTACACCTTC; cdr3_aa: CASSQGSAATRGGYTF
clone_size: NA; v_call: TRBV7-2; j_call: TRBJ1-4; d_call: NA; cdr3_nt: TGTGCCAGCAGCTTGGGAGTTAATGAAAAACTGTTTTTT; cdr3_aa: CASSLGVNEKLFF
clone_size: once; v_call: TRBV28; j_call: TRBJ1-5; d_call: TRBD1; cdr3_nt: TGTGCCAGCAGACGGGACAGGGTTGCAAATCAGCCCCAGCATTTT; cdr3_aa: CASRRDRVANQPQHF
clone_size: NA; v_call: TRBV7-9; j_call: TRBJ2-1; d_call: TRBD1; cdr3_nt: TGTGCCAGCAGCTTAGGTCCGGGCGGAACAGGGGTGAATGAGCAGTTCTTC; cdr3_aa: CASSLGPGGTGVNEQFF
clone_size: NA; v_call: TRBV19; j_call: TRBJ2-2; d_call: NA; cdr3_nt: TGTGCCAGTAGTACCGCGACAGAGGTGCCCGTGGGGCTGTTTTTT; cdr3_aa: CASSTATEVPVGLFF
clone_size: NA; v_call: TRBV7-2; j_call: TRBJ2-1; d_call: TRBD2; cdr3_nt: TGTGCCAGCAGCTTAGTATCGGGTAGGCCTAGCGGGAGGGGAGGTGAGCAGTTCTTC; cdr3_aa: CASSLVSGRPSGRGGEQFF
clone_size: NA; v_call: TRBV10-3; j_call: TRBJ2-7; d_call: NA; cdr3_nt: TGTGCCATCGCTGAGGGGGAGAAGGCCCTCGAGCAGTACTTC; cdr3_aa: CAIAEGEKALEQYF
clone_size: NA; v_call: TRBV18; j_call: TRBJ2-3; d_call: TRBD2; cdr3_nt: TGTGCCAGCTCACCACCTCGACTAGCGGGAATAACAGATACGCAGTATTTT; cdr3_aa: CASSPPRLAGITDTQYF
clone_size: NA; v_call: TRBV7-8; j_call: TRBJ2-1; d_call: TRBD2; cdr3_nt: TGTGCCAGCAGCCCCCGACTAGCGATCTACAATGAGCAGTTCTTC; cdr3_aa: CASSPRLAIYNEQFF
clone_size: NA; v_call: TRBV6-6; j_call: TRBJ2-3; d_call: NA; cdr3_nt: TGTGCCACCGCTTGGAACTTGGGAGAACTAGATACGCAGTATTTT; cdr3_aa: CATAWNLGELDTQYF
clone_size: NA; v_call: TRBV2; j_call: TRBJ2-3; d_call: TRBD2; cdr3_nt: TGTGCCAGCAGTCTGACTAGCGGGAGAACAGATACGCAGTATTTT; cdr3_aa: CASSLTSGRTDTQYF